Each of the 23 T cell receptor beta chains below was sequenced from the same sample in a study of blood T cell repertoires in COVID-19. Profiled with immunoSEQ multiplex PCR; TCRdb holds only in-frame clones, not every one. The table includes approximately 170,000 clones, 70% to 90% detected once. The source material was PBMCs or T cells enriched from blood (not recorded which). All receptors come from a middle-aged man who had recovered from COVID-19.

There are a few counts of this clone. This sequence joins TRBV5-1 and TRBJ1-2; TRBD1 is a possible D gene (5 bases). This CDR3 region has 13 residues. The V and J ends lost 9 bases and 7 bases respectively, with 19 bases between them. The germline CDR1 and CDR2 sequences are SGHRS and YFSETQ. The CDR3 region has the DNA TGCGCCACCGACGAGTGGGGCTCGGGTGGCTACACCTTC. This encodes CATDEWGSGGYTF.

This chain joins TRBV10-3 and TRBJ2-5, with 10 positions matching TRBD2. Losses at the gene ends were 6 bases for V and 3 bases for J; bases not matched to a gene: 4. Germline V gene data show CDR1 as ENHRY and CDR2 as SYGVKD. The CDR3 is 14 amino acids. This CDR3 reads CAIRGTSGEETQYF. The CDR3 coding sequence is TGTGCCATCAGAGGTACTAGCGGGGAAGAGACCCAGTACTTC.

CDR3 nucleotides: TGTGCCAGCAGTTATGGGGGGGGCGGCAATCAGCCCCAGCATTTT. Protein: CASSYGGGGNQPQHF. The rearrangement links TRBV6-2 or TRBV6-3 to TRBJ1-5, with D maybe TRBD1 (6 bases). This CDR3 comprises 15 residues. Trimming shortened V by 3 bases and J by 2 bases, and 11 bases separated the two germline ends. Germline V gives CDR1 MNHEY, CDR2 SVGEGT.

This clone was seen just once. The V and J genes are TRBV7-9 and TRBJ2-7; 10 bases are shared with TRBD1. This CDR3 has 13 amino acids. J gave up 6 bases and V 1 base, and 0 bases lay outside the gene matches. Germline V CDR1 and CDR2: SEHNR, FQNEAQ (reference sequence). In DNA, the CDR3 is TGTGCCAGCAGCTTAGGGACAGGGGGCGAGCAGTACTTC. Translated: CASSLGTGGEQYF.

A few counts support this clone. This rearrangement joins TRBV19 to TRBJ1-2; 7 nucleotides line up with TRBD1. The germline gives CDR1 LNHDA, CDR2 SQIVND (reference sequence). V lost 3 bases and J lost 4; bases outside the gene matches: 5. The CDR3 covers 14 residues. For the CDR3, the DNA is TGTGCCAGTAGTATGAGGGGGCGCATCTATGGCTACACCTTC. Residues: CASSMRGRIYGYTF.

The J gene is TRBJ2-3, the V gene TRBV20-1; no clear D gene. Germline CDR1 reads DFQATT; CDR2 reads SNEGSKA (reference sequence). The CDR3 contains 11 residues. V lost 7 bases to trimming and J lost 2 bases, with 7 bases between them. The CDR3 here is CSGQVTDTQYF. The DNA of the CDR3 is TGCAGTGGGCAGGTCACAGATACGCAGTATTTT.

The chain has TRBV7-9 and TRBJ1-5; D gene unclear. Per the germline V gene, CDR1 is SEHNR and CDR2 is FQNEAQ (reference sequence). CDR3 length: 13 residues. The V end was cut by 1 base, the J end by 7 bases, with 8 bases between. CDR3 nucleotides: TGTGCCAGCAGCTTAGGGGCTCGGCAGCCCCAGCATTTT. This sequence encodes CASSLGARQPQHF.

The chain uses TRBV13 and TRBJ1-2, with 12 bases that match TRBD1. Unmatched junction bases numbered 2, after V lost 0 bases and J lost 3 bases. The CDR3 loop spans 16 amino acids. The germline V gene encodes CDR1 PRHDT and CDR2 FYEKMQ (reference sequence). The CDR3 DNA reads as TGTGCCAGCAGCTTAGGCGGGACAGGGGGCGACTATGGCTACACCTTC. It translates to CASSLGGTGGDYGYTF.

The genes are TRBV5-4 and TRBJ1-4, with TRBD1 matching over 7 bases. Trimming took 1 base from V and 1 from J; bases not matched to a gene: 1. CDR1 and CDR2 from the germline V gene are SGHNT and YYREEE (reference sequence). This CDR3 is built from 15 residues. As DNA, the CDR3 is TGTGCCAGCAGCTTGTCAGGGGGAACTAATGAAAAACTGTTTTTT. Amino acids: CASSLSGGTNEKLFF.

The genes are TRBV7-9 and TRBJ2-7; D not resolved. The CDR3 totals 12 residues. Per germline, CDR1 SEHNR and CDR2 FQNEAQ (reference sequence). Trimming stripped 1 base from V and 2 bases from J, with 3 bases between. CDR3 in amino acids: CASSLVAYEQYV. The CDR3 nucleotides read TGTGCCAGCAGCTTAGTCGCCTACGAGCAGTACGTC.

The CDR3 loop is CASSRYSGQSDTQYF. CDR3 DNA sequence: TGTGCCAGCAGCAGGTATTCGGGACAATCTGATACGCAGTATTTT. This chain uses TRBV7-6 with TRBJ2-3, with D perhaps matching TRBD1 (6 bases). The germline CDR1 and CDR2 sequences are SGHVS and FNYEAQ. The germline V and J ends were trimmed by 5 bases and 6 bases, with 18 bases remaining between them. The CDR3 contains 15 residues.

The genes are TRBV19 and TRBJ1-1, with a possible D match to TRBD1 (6 bases). V gave up 5 bases and J gave up 1 base, with 8 bases separating them. This CDR3 spans 13 amino acids. Germline V gene lookup returns CDR1 LNHDA and CDR2 SQIVND (reference sequence). The CDR3 spells CASSVGQNTEAFF. CDR3 in DNA: TGTGCCAGTAGTGTGGGACAGAACACTGAAGCTTTCTTT.

V gene TRBV7-3 combines with J gene TRBJ2-1; TRBD2 matches at 7 bases. The germline gives CDR1 SGHTA, CDR2 FQGTGA. CDR3 size: 15 residues. J was trimmed by 4 bases and V by 2 bases; bases with no gene match: 5. The CDR3 region is CASSLFRGEYNEQFF. The CDR3 DNA is TGTGCCAGCAGCTTATTTCGGGGGGAGTACAATGAGCAGTTCTTC.

The chain is built from TRBV4-1 and TRBJ1-4; D might be TRBD1 (5 bases). The CDR3 is 16 residues long. V shed 0 bases and J shed 5 bases, with 13 bases lying between them. The germline CDR1 and CDR2 sequences are MGHRA and YSYEKL. CDR3 sequence reads: CASSQELGQPNEKLFF. The CDR3 coding sequence is TGCGCCAGCAGCCAAGAACTCGGACAACCAAATGAAAAACTGTTTTTT.

V is TRBV7-3 and J is TRBJ2-3; D perhaps matches TRBD2 (5 bases). Between the trimmed V and J ends, which lost 4 bases and 6 bases, there was a span of 11 bases. Germline CDR1 and CDR2: SGHTA and FQGTGA. This CDR3 comprises 13 residues. CDR3 residues: CASSSEAEDTQYF. In DNA form, the CDR3 reads TGTGCCAGCAGCTCGGAGGCAGAGGATACGCAGTATTTT.

The rearrangement joins TRBV7-3 to TRBJ2-1; 11 bases match TRBD2. This CDR3 contains 14 residues. With V trimmed by 6 bases and J by 5 bases, 3 bases remained unmatched. CDR1 is SGHTA and CDR2 is FQGTGA in the germline V gene. The CDR3, as DNA: TGTGCCAGCAGAGGGACTAGCGGAAACAATGAGCAGTTCTTC. This encodes CASRGTSGNNEQFF.

The chain couples TRBV6-5 to TRBJ2-1; TRBD1 matches at 10 bases. The V gene's germline CDR1 is MNHEY and CDR2 SVGAGI. J lost 10 bases, V lost 5 bases, and 5 bases had no gene match. This CDR3 has 13 residues. The CDR3 sequence is CASSPGTGEEQFF. As DNA, the CDR3 is TGTGCCAGCAGTCCCGGGACAGGGGAAGAGCAGTTCTTC.

This CDR3 is CASSEGHQPQHF. Written as DNA, the CDR3 is TGTGCCAGCAGTGAGGGCCATCAGCCCCAGCATTTT. The chain employs TRBV6-1 and TRBJ1-5; D remains ambiguous. The CDR3 contains 12 residues. V was pared by 3 bases and J by 5 bases, with 5 bases between. CDR1 MNHNS and CDR2 SASEGT come from the germline V gene.

This chain links TRBV10-3 with TRBJ1-5; D uncertain. V was pared by 8 bases and J by 4 bases, with 21 bases between. CDR1 and CDR2 (germline): ENHRY, SYGVKD. This CDR3 has 16 residues. The CDR3 DNA reads TGTGCCATCGCCCCCGGGGTGGGAGTAGTAAATCAGCCCCAGCATTTT. Encoded protein: CAIAPGVGVVNQPQHF.

V and J are TRBV7-2 and TRBJ1-2; 8 bases map to TRBD1. The germline V gene encodes CDR1 SGHTA and CDR2 FQGNSA. The CDR3 is 14 amino acids. Trimming removed 2 bases from V and 5 bases from J; junction bases left unmatched: 4. CDR3 nucleotide sequence: TGTGCCAGCAGCTTATCAGGGGGCGCTTATGGCTACACCTTC. Translated: CASSLSGGAYGYTF.

The rearrangement links TRBV10-3 to TRBJ2-1; D might be TRBD1 (6 bases). Germline V gene data show CDR1 as ENHRY and CDR2 as SYGVKD. V was shortened by 0 bases and J by 9 bases, with 15 bases between the two germline ends. The CDR3 length is 15 residues. CDR3 DNA: TGTGCCATCAGTGAGTCTCTAACTTTGGACAGTGAGCAGTTCTTC. This translates into CAISESLTLDSEQFF.

This chain links TRBV19 with TRBJ2-1; D perhaps matches TRBD1 (7 bases). Germline assignment: CDR1 LNHDA and CDR2 SQIVND (reference sequence). The CDR3 extends over 15 amino acids. Trimming shortened V by 8 bases and J by 7 bases, and 21 bases separated the two germline ends. The CDR3 DNA reads as TGTGCCAGTGCACAGGGGCGGGGTTCGGGGAATGAGCAGTTCTTC. This translates into CASAQGRGSGNEQFF.

V usage is TRBV5-4 and J usage is TRBJ2-2, with unresolved D. The CDR3 totals 11 residues. Germline V lookup: CDR1 SGHNT, CDR2 YYREEE (reference sequence). Trimming removed 5 bases at V and 7 bases at J, with 6 bases between. The CDR3 loop is CASSSLGELFF. CDR3 DNA sequence: TGTGCCAGCAGTTCTCTCGGGGAGCTGTTTTTT.